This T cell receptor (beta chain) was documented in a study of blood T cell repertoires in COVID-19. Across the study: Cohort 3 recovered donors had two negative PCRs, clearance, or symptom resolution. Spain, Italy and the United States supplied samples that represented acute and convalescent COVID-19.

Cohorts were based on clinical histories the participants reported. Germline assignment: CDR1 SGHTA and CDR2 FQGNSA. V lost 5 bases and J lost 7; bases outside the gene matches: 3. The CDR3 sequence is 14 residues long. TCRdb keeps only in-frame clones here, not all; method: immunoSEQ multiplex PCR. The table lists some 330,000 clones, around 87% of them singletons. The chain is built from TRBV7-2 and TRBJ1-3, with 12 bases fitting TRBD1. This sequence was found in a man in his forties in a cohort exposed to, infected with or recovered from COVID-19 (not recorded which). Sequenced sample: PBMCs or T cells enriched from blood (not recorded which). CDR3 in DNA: TGTGCCAGCAGCCTGGGACAGGGGGCGAACACCATATATTTT. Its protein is CASSLGQGANTIYF.